The following is a TCR beta chain sequence with its context. Its antigen is not known. The CDR3 is 14 amino acids. The V gene's germline CDR1 is DFQATT and CDR2 SNEGSKA (reference sequence). This entry belongs to a study of identical twins. Study results and limitations: When twins shared out-of-frame alpha sequences, those sequences had excess low generation probability.

MiXCR, applied by TCRdb to the 5' RACE reads, yields one record per CDR3 protein. The table shows roughly 1,500,000 distinct CDR3 sequences, with roughly a third occurring only once. The clonotype originates from a newborn girl in good health. Material: cord blood. The chain employs TRBV20-1 and TRBJ2-4, with D possibly matching TRBD1 (5 bases). Matching the DNA end better, TRBJ2-7 makes the J call doubtful. The CDR3 spells CSARSGSVGIEQYF. The CDR3 nucleotides read TGCAGTGCTAGATCAGGGTCAGTGGGTATCGAGCAGTACTTC.